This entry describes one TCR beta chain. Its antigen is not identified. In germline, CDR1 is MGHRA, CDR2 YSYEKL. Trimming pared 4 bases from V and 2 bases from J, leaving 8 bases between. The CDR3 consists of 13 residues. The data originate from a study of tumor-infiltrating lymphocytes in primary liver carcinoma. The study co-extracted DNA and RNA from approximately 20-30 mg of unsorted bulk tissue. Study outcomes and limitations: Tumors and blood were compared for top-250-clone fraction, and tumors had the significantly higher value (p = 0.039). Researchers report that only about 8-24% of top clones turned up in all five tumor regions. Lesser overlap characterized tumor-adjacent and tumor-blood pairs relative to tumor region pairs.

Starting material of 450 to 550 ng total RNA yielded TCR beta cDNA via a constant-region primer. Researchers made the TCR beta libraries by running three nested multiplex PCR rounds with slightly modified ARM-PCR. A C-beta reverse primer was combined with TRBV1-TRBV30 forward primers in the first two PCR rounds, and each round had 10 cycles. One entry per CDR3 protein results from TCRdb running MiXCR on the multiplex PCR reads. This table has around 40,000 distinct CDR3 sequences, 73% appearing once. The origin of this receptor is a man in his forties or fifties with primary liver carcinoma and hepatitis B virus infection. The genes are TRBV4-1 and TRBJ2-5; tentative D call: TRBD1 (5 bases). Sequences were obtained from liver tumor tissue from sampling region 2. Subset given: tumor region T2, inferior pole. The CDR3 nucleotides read TGCGCCAGCAGCCCAGGGTGTCAAGAGACCCAGTACTTC. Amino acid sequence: CASSPGCQETQYF.